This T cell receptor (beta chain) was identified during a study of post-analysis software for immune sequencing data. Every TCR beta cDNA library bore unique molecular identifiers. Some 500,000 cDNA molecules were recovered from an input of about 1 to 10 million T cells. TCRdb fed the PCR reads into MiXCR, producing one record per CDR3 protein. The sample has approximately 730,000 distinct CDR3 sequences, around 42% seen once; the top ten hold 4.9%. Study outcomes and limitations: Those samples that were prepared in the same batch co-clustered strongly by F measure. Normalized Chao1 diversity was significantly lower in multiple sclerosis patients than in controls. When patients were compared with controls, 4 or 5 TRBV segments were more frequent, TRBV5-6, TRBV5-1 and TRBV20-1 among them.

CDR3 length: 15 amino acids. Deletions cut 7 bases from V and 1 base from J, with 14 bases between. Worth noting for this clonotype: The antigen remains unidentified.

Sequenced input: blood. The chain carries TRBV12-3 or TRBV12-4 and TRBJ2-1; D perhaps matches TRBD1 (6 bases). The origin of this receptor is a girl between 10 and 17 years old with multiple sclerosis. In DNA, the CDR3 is TGTGCCAGCACGACAGGCGATCCTTCCTACAATGAGCAGTTCTTC. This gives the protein CASTTGDPSYNEQFF.